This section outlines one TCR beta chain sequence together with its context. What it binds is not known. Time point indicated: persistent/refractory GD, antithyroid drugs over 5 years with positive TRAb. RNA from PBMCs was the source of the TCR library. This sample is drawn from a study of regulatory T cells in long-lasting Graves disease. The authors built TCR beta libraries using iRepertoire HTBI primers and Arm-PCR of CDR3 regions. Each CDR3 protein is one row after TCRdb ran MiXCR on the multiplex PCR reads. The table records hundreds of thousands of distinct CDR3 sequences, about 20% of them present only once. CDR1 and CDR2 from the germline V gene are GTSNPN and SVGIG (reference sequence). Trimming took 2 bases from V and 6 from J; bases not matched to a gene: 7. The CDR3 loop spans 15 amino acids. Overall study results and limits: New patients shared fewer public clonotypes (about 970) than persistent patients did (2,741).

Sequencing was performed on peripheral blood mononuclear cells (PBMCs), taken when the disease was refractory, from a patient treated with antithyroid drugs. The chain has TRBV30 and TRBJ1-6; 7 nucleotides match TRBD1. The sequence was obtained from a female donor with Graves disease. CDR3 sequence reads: CAWSRSGGGNSPLHF. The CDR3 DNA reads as TGTGCCTGGAGTAGGTCAGGGGGTGGTAATTCACCCCTCCACTTT.